This T cell receptor beta chain was captured in a study of T cell repertoires in cytomegalovirus infection. This clonotype occurred a few times. The antigen is unknown. Each CDR3 protein gets one entry after TCRdb re-called the reads with MiXCR. Of around 570,000 distinct CDR3 sequences in the sample, approximately 40% are singletons; the top ten hold 48%. CDR1 and CDR2 (germline): LNHDA, SQIVND (reference sequence). The CDR3 runs 11 residues. V was shortened by 3 bases and J by 9 bases, with 8 bases between the two germline ends. The chain has TRBV19 and TRBJ1-2, with unresolved D. The sequence came from a human donor in good health (CMV status not recorded). Some clones in this sample may be carry-over from other donors' samples. Sample: cultured PBMCs, taken from culture after CMV antigen stimulation. This chain's CDR3 is CASSITRSYTF. The CDR3 bases are TGTGCCAGTAGTATTACAAGGAGCTACACCTTC.